The 16 T cell receptor beta chains presented below share a single source sample, sequenced in a study of CXCR3 chemokines and chemotherapy response in bladder cancer. TCRdb independently ran MiXCR on the PCR reads; one entry per CDR3 protein. The sample yields about 9,000 distinct CDR3 sequences, roughly 23% seen once. The sample was acquired from a patient whose treatment included neoadjuvant chemotherapy. All receptors derive from a human donor with bladder cancer that did not respond to neoadjuvant chemotherapy.

Many counts were recorded for this clonotype. The J gene is TRBJ1-2, the V gene TRBV25-1; D perhaps matches TRBD1 (6 bases). From germline, CDR1 is MGHDK and CDR2 SYGVNS. V lost 2 bases and J 11 bases, leaving 12 bases between the germline ends. This CDR3 region has 12 residues. The CDR3 DNA follows: TGTGCCAGCAGTGAAGTCGGCAGGGGTTACACCTTC. Translation gives CASSEVGRGYTF.

In DNA form, the CDR3 reads TGTGCCAGCAGGGGACAGGGGATTGAAGGCTACACCTTC. This sequence encodes CASRGQGIEGYTF. The rearrangement uses TRBV7-2 and TRBJ1-2, with 10 bases aligning to TRBD1. V was clipped by 6 bases and J by 8 bases; unmatched bases: 6. This CDR3 comprises 13 residues. Germline values: CDR1 SGHTA, CDR2 FQGNSA.

This clonotype qualifies as medium-sized. V and J are TRBV6-5 and TRBJ1-2; D gene ambiguous. Germline V gives CDR1 MNHEY, CDR2 SVGAGI. The CDR3 loop spans 13 amino acids. V was cut by 0 bases and J by 3 bases, with 5 bases left in between. CDR3 nucleotide sequence: TGTGCCAGCAGTTACTCGACCGACTATGGCTACACCTTC. This sequence encodes CASSYSTDYGYTF.

This clonotype is labeled large. The rearrangement joins TRBV19 to TRBJ1-1; D is ambiguous. The germline V gene encodes CDR1 LNHDA and CDR2 SQIVND (reference sequence). V lost 3 bases to trimming and J lost 6 bases, with 8 bases between them. This CDR3 contains 12 residues. CDR3 amino acids: CASSIGWAEAFF. Here the CDR3 DNA reads TGTGCCAGTAGTATTGGTTGGGCTGAAGCTTTCTTT.

A note on this clonotype: A far larger clone is one nucleotide away, so this likely arose from a read error. The gene calls are TRBV10-3 and TRBJ2-5; 11 bases align to TRBD2. This CDR3 contains 14 residues. Germline V gives CDR1 ENHRY, CDR2 SYGVKD. The chain's CDR3 is CASVPSGGYNEQYF. The CDR3 DNA sequence: TGTGCGTCTGTCCCTAGCGGGGGGTACAATGAGCAGTACTTC.

This clonotype is labeled as medium-sized. This chain connects TRBV7-2 to TRBJ1-1; no firm D call. Germline assignment: CDR1 SGHTA and CDR2 FQGNSA. The CDR3 is made up of 13 amino acids. The ends were cut back, 5 bases at V and 5 bases at J, with 12 bases in the middle. The CDR3 region is CASSLSQATEAFF. In DNA form, the CDR3 reads TGTGCCAGCAGCCTCTCCCAAGCGACTGAAGCTTTCTTT.

On this clonotype itself: It differs at one base from a far larger clone, so likely a read error. The chain has TRBV10-3 and TRBJ2-5; 15 bases are a match to TRBD2. The V gene's germline CDR1 is ENHRY and CDR2 SYGVKD. Unmatched junction bases numbered 3, after V lost 6 bases and J lost 7 bases. CDR3 length: 14 amino acids. CDR3 nucleotide sequence: TGTGCCATCAGGGGACTAGCGGGGGGCGTGACCCAGTACTTC. This sequence encodes CAIRGLAGGVTQYF.

This clonotype came up many times. Here the CDR3 omits its conserved ending phenylalanine or tryptophan, so a read error is the likely source. Because the CDR3's place on the DNA is in doubt, the DNA is left out and the CDR3 is given as listed by TCRdb. This sequence joins TRBV20-1 and TRBJ2-7; the table's D call TRBD2 went unverified against the DNA. Termini included, the CDR3 measures 12 amino acids. CDR1 is DFQATT and CDR2 is SNEGSKA in the germline V gene (reference sequence). CDR3: CSARDNTDLGRL.

This clonotype was observed at least ten times. This sequence joins TRBV12-3 or TRBV12-4 and TRBJ2-6; tentatively, D is TRBD1 (6 bases). With 6 bases removed from V and 4 bases from J, the gap between germline ends came to 10 bases. This CDR3 spans 14 amino acids. DNA for the CDR3: TGTGCCAGCAGACGGGACATCGGGGCCAACGTCCTGACTTTC. Translation: CASRRDIGANVLTF.

This clonotype is medium-sized in the sample. CDR3 sequence: CASRGQGAYNSPLHF. In DNA form, the CDR3 reads TGTGCCAGCAGAGGACAGGGCGCGTATAATTCACCCCTCCACTTT. This chain joins TRBV7-2 and TRBJ1-6; 8 bases align to TRBD1. The length of the CDR3 is 15 residues. Germline V gene data show CDR1 as SGHTA and CDR2 as FQGNSA. V shed 6 bases, J shed 4 bases, and the junction held 5 bases outside the gene matches. Complete variable domain (other parts from reference TRBV7-2 and TRBJ1-6): GAGVSQSPSNKVTEKGKDVELRCDPISGHTALYWYRQSLGQGLEFLIYFQGNSAPDKSGLPSDRFSAERTGGSVSTLTIQRTQQEDSAVYLCASRGQGAYNSPLHFGNGTRLTVT.

In this sample, this clonotype turned up many times. This chain connects TRBV14 to TRBJ1-1; D gene uncertain. Germline V lookup: CDR1 SGHDN, CDR2 FVKESK. This CDR3 has 14 residues. V lost 1 base and J lost 5, with 11 bases in between. The CDR3 nucleotides are TGTGCCAGCAGCCAAGTGGGGAAATGGACTGAAGCTTTCTTT. It is translated as CASSQVGKWTEAFF.

The chain recombines TRBV6-1 with TRBJ1-1; D unresolved. CDR3 length equals 11 residues. Per germline, CDR1 MNHNS and CDR2 SASEGT. V lost 7 bases and J 2 bases, leaving 5 bases between the germline ends. The CDR3 sequence: CASNYNTEAFF. The CDR3 nucleotides are TGTGCCAGCAACTATAACACTGAAGCTTTCTTT.

This clonotype was counted ten times or more. CDR3 amino acids: CASSLDRTEKLFF. In DNA, the CDR3 is TGTGCCAGCAGCCTGGATCGGACAGAAAAACTGTTTTTT. This chain links TRBV5-6 with TRBJ1-4, with D possibly being TRBD1 (5 bases). Per the germline V gene, CDR1 is SGHDT and CDR2 is YYEEEE. The germline V and J ends were trimmed by 4 bases and 8 bases, with 12 bases remaining between them. The CDR3 length is 13 residues.

Note on this clonotype: The likely explanation is a read error, given a far larger clone one base away. The chain joins TRBV5-6 to TRBJ2-3, with D possibly matching TRBD1 (5 bases). The CDR3 is made up of 15 amino acids. Germline V gives CDR1 SGHDT, CDR2 YYEEEE. CDR3 residues: CVSSFAAGSTDTQYF. As DNA, the CDR3 is TGTGTCAGCAGCTTTGCGGCAGGGTCCACAGATACGCAGTATTTT. Variable domain in full (rest from reference TRBV5-6 and TRBJ2-3): DAGVTQSPTHLIKTRGQQVTLRCSPKSGHDTVSWYQQALGQGPQFIFQYYEEEERQRGNFPDRFSGHQFPNYSSELNVNALLLGDSALYLCVSSFAAGSTDTQYFGPGTRLTVL.

This clonotype is labeled as medium-sized. CDR3 region: CASSPPGQGRYEQYF. In DNA form, the CDR3 reads TGTGCCAGCTCACCACCGGGACAGGGAAGGTACGAGCAGTACTTC. The chain employs TRBV18 and TRBJ2-7; TRBD1 agrees at 9 bases. V shed 0 bases and J 4 bases; nucleotides not matched to a gene: 4. The length of the CDR3 is 15 residues. Germline V gives CDR1 KGHSH, CDR2 LQKENI.

This clonotype appeared many times. J is TRBJ1-6 and V is TRBV18, with 9 bases identical to TRBD1. Germline V gene data show CDR1 as KGHSH and CDR2 as LQKENI. This CDR3 contains 15 residues. J was trimmed by 7 bases and V by 1 base; bases with no gene match: 2. The CDR3 spells CASSPQGQGNSPLHF. DNA of the CDR3: TGTGCCAGCTCACCACAGGGACAGGGAAATTCACCCCTCCACTTT.